The clone carrying this T cell receptor (beta chain) showed up many times. The sample belongs to a study of T cells in Graves' hyperthyroidism and ophthalmopathy. Thyroid ultrasound, orbital computed tomography, clinical symptoms, and serum thyroxine and TRAb underpinned diagnoses. RNA transcripts gave rise to amplified TCR beta CDR3 regions. During a first-round RT-PCR of the TCR CDR3, the HTBI primer set was used. TCRdb passed the multiplex PCR reads through MiXCR, listing each CDR3 protein once. The sample holds more than 300,000 distinct CDR3 sequences, roughly 17% seen once. This CDR3 spans 15 amino acids. Germline values: CDR1 SEHNR, CDR2 FQNEAQ (reference sequence). Between the trimmed V and J ends, which lost 5 bases and 5 bases, there was a span of 18 bases.

This sequence originates from a woman aged 30 to 39 with Graves' hyperthyroidism that later progressed to Graves' ophthalmopathy. Sequenced: blood. This chain links TRBV7-9 with TRBJ1-2; no reliable D call. CDR3 sequence (DNA): TGTGCCAGCAGCCCACGCGAAACACCCGGGTATGGCTACACCTTC. Translating it yields CASSPRETPGYGYTF.